These T cell receptor beta chains were read from a single sample in a study of T cells in Graves' hyperthyroidism and ophthalmopathy. TCRdb called the multiplex PCR reads again in MiXCR, with one record for every CDR3 protein. This repertoire shows about 560,000 distinct CDR3 sequences, approximately 16% found once; its top ten account for 15% to 20%. Sequenced sample: blood. The receptors here all came from a woman younger than 35 with Graves' hyperthyroidism. CDR3s include the opening cysteine and the closing phenylalanine or tryptophan. A D gene is named only where the DNA matches it firmly. Clone size is stated in some rows and not others, as once, few, many or a class when expanded.

D gene: .
V gene: TRBV12-3/TRBV12-4
clone size: many
J gene: TRBJ1-5
CDR3 DNA: TGTGCCAGCAGTTTAGAGGGGGGGGCAGTCGATCAGCCCCAGCATTTT
CDR3 protein: CASSLEGGAVDQPQHF

D gene: TRBD2
V gene: TRBV12-3/TRBV12-4
clone size: .
J gene: TRBJ2-7
CDR3 DNA: TGTGCCAGCAGTAGCGGGATGTCCTACGAGCAGTACTTC
CDR3 protein: CASSSGMSYEQYF

D gene: .
V gene: TRBV6-2/TRBV6-3
clone size: .
J gene: TRBJ2-5
CDR3 DNA: TGTGCCAGCAGTGAGACTAGTGCGGAGACCCAGTACTTC
CDR3 protein: CASSETSAETQYF

D gene: TRBD2
V gene: TRBV6-1
clone size: few
J gene: TRBJ2-5
CDR3 DNA: TGTGCCAGCGCAAAACCGGGGGGTCAAGAGACCCAGTACTTC
CDR3 protein: CASAKPGGQETQYF

D gene: TRBD1
V gene: TRBV2
clone size: many
J gene: TRBJ2-7
CDR3 DNA: TGTGCCAGCAGTGATGGACAGGGGGGGATGGACGAGCAGTACTTC
CDR3 protein: CASSDGQGGMDEQYF

D gene: .
V gene: TRBV28
clone size: many
J gene: TRBJ2-1
CDR3 DNA: TGTGCCAGCAGTTTGGTCGGGAGAGTCTACAATGAGCAGTTCTTC
CDR3 protein: CASSLVGRVYNEQFF

D gene: .
V gene: TRBV28
clone size: many
J gene: TRBJ1-2
CDR3 DNA: TGTGCCAGCAGGCGACAGGAAACCTATGGCTACACCTTC
CDR3 protein: CASRRQETYGYTF

D gene: .
V gene: TRBV9
clone size: few
J gene: TRBJ1-1
CDR3 DNA: TGTGCCAGCACGAGGGGGGGCAAGGACACTGAAGCTTTCTTT
CDR3 protein: CASTRGGKDTEAFF

D gene: .
V gene: TRBV19
clone size: few
J gene: TRBJ2-2
CDR3 DNA: TGTGCCAGTAGTATTTTTGGCGGGTGGAACACCGGGGAGCTGTTTTTT
CDR3 protein: CASSIFGGWNTGELFF

D gene: .
V gene: TRBV6-1
clone size: few
J gene: TRBJ1-1
CDR3 DNA: TGTGCCAGTCGAAAAGCGGGGGGCACTGAAGCTTTCTTT
CDR3 protein: CASRKAGGTEAFF

D gene: TRBD1
V gene: TRBV14
clone size: few
J gene: TRBJ1-2
CDR3 DNA: TGTGCCAGCAGCCAACAGGGACAGGGGGTGTTCCTGAACTATGGCTACACCTTC
CDR3 protein: CASSQQGQGVFLNYGYTF

D gene: TRBD1
V gene: TRBV13
clone size: .
J gene: TRBJ2-6
CDR3 DNA: TGTGCCAGCAGCCCGGGACAGGGGACCGGGGCCAACGTCCTGACTTTC
CDR3 protein: CASSPGQGTGANVLTF

D gene: .
V gene: TRBV4-3
clone size: .
J gene: TRBJ2-1
CDR3 DNA: TGCGCCAGCAGCCAAGGATGGTTAAATGAGCAGTTCTTC
CDR3 protein: CASSQGWLNEQFF

D gene: .
V gene: TRBV10-1
clone size: few
J gene: TRBJ2-1
CDR3 DNA: TGCGCCAGCAGTGGTTCGGCAGCCTCCTACAATGAGCAGTTCTTC
CDR3 protein: CASSGSAASYNEQFF

D gene: TRBD2
V gene: TRBV4-2
clone size: .
J gene: TRBJ2-3
CDR3 DNA: TGTGCCAGCAGCCAAGAAGATAACGGGAGGGCCGCAGATACGCAGTATTTT
CDR3 protein: CASSQEDNGRAADTQYF

D gene: .
V gene: TRBV13
clone size: .
J gene: TRBJ2-1
CDR3 DNA: TGTGTCAGCAGCTCAGGGACTGTAGTAAGCAATGAGCAGTTCTTC
CDR3 protein: CVSSSGTVVSNEQFF

D gene: TRBD1
V gene: TRBV6-1
clone size: .
J gene: TRBJ1-5
CDR3 DNA: TGTGCCAGCACCCCTGACAGGGGTAATCAGCCCCAGCATTTT
CDR3 protein: CASTPDRGNQPQHF

D gene: .
V gene: TRBV7-2
clone size: many
J gene: TRBJ1-3
CDR3 DNA: TGTGCCAGCAGCTTAGGGCCTCTCCACGCGAACACCATATATTTT
CDR3 protein: CASSLGPLHANTIYF

D gene: .
V gene: TRBV11-2
clone size: many
J gene: TRBJ2-5
CDR3 DNA: TGTGCCAGGTTCCGGGGACAAGAGACCCAGTACTTC
CDR3 protein: CARFRGQETQYF

D gene: .
V gene: TRBV4-3
clone size: few
J gene: TRBJ2-7
CDR3 DNA: TGCGCCAGCAGCCAAGGGGGCAGCCACCGGAGCTCCTACGAGCAGTACTTC
CDR3 protein: CASSQGGSHRSSYEQYF

D gene: .
V gene: TRBV20-1
clone size: many
J gene: TRBJ1-5
CDR3 DNA: TGCAGTGCTAGAGTGGAAGGGTATCGGCCCCAGCATTTT
CDR3 protein: CSARVEGYRPQHF

D gene: .
V gene: TRBV7-6
clone size: few
J gene: TRBJ2-1
CDR3 DNA: TGTGCCAGCAGTCCCTACGTTGGGGAATCCCCTAAAAATGAGCAGTTCTTC
CDR3 protein: CASSPYVGESPKNEQFF

D gene: .
V gene: TRBV20-1
clone size: many
J gene: TRBJ1-1
CDR3 DNA: TGCAGTGCCCCCTGGGGAGGCACTGAAGCTTTCTTT
CDR3 protein: CSAPWGGTEAFF

D gene: .
V gene: TRBV7-9
clone size: .
J gene: TRBJ1-1
CDR3 DNA: TGTGCCAGCAGCCTACAGATACTCTCTGAAGCTTTCTTT
CDR3 protein: CASSLQILSEAFF

D gene: TRBD1
V gene: TRBV11-2
clone size: few
J gene: TRBJ1-2
CDR3 DNA: TGTGCCAGCAGCTCCTGGGACAGGGGAGGTGGCTACACCTTC
CDR3 protein: CASSSWDRGGGYTF

D gene: TRBD1
V gene: TRBV28
clone size: many
J gene: TRBJ2-5
CDR3 DNA: TGTGCCAGCAGTCCAAGACAGGGCTTGGAGACCCAGTACTTC
CDR3 protein: CASSPRQGLETQYF

D gene: .
V gene: TRBV29-1
clone size: .
J gene: TRBJ1-2
CDR3 DNA: TGCAGCGTTGGAGACAGTGTAAACTATGGCTACACCTTC
CDR3 protein: CSVGDSVNYGYTF

D gene: TRBD1
V gene: TRBV7-9
clone size: .
J gene: TRBJ1-1
CDR3 DNA: TGTGCCAGCAGCCGCGGACAGGGCATGAACACTGAAGCTTTCTTT
CDR3 protein: CASSRGQGMNTEAFF

D gene: .
V gene: TRBV13
clone size: few
J gene: TRBJ1-1
CDR3 DNA: TGTGCCAGCAGCAGGAGGGGTGTGGGCACTGAAGCTTTCTTT
CDR3 protein: CASSRRGVGTEAFF

D gene: TRBD1
V gene: TRBV12-3/TRBV12-4
clone size: .
J gene: TRBJ2-1
CDR3 DNA: TGTGCCAGCAGTTTCGTGGACAGGGACAGGGATGAGCAGTTCTTC
CDR3 protein: CASSFVDRDRDEQFF

D gene: .
V gene: TRBV20-1
clone size: many
J gene: TRBJ2-5
CDR3 DNA: TGCAGTGCTGTGGTGGCTAGCCGAGAGACCCAGTACTTC
CDR3 protein: CSAVVASRETQYF

D gene: .
V gene: TRBV19
clone size: many
J gene: TRBJ2-1
CDR3 DNA: TGTGCCAGTAGTATACGTCCAGGGTCTGGAGATGAGCAGTTCTTC
CDR3 protein: CASSIRPGSGDEQFF

D gene: .
V gene: TRBV15
clone size: few
J gene: TRBJ1-6
CDR3 DNA: TGTGCCACGAGTCCCGCGGGGGAGTATAATTCACCCCTCCACTTT
CDR3 protein: CATSPAGEYNSPLHF

D gene: TRBD2
V gene: TRBV5-1
clone size: few
J gene: TRBJ2-1
CDR3 DNA: TGCGCCAGCAGCTTCGAGCTAGCGGGAGTGGAGTTCTTC
CDR3 protein: CASSFELAGVEFF

D gene: .
V gene: TRBV19
clone size: .
J gene: TRBJ2-2
CDR3 DNA: TGTGCCAGTAGTATATCGGGGCTGCCCGGGGAGCTGTTTTTT
CDR3 protein: CASSISGLPGELFF

D gene: .
V gene: TRBV27
clone size: few
J gene: TRBJ1-5
CDR3 DNA: TGTGCCAGCAGTTTAAATCGCAATCAGCCCCAGCATTTT
CDR3 protein: CASSLNRNQPQHF

D gene: TRBD2
V gene: TRBV7-3
clone size: many
J gene: TRBJ2-1
CDR3 DNA: TGTGCCAGCAGCCCTCGGACTAGCGGGGGCTACAATGAGCAGTTCTTC
CDR3 protein: CASSPRTSGGYNEQFF

D gene: TRBD1
V gene: TRBV6-2/TRBV6-3
clone size: .
J gene: TRBJ1-5
CDR3 DNA: TGTGCCAGCAGTACTCCTGGGACAGGGTATAATCAGCCCCAGCATTTT
CDR3 protein: CASSTPGTGYNQPQHF

D gene: .
V gene: TRBV20-1
clone size: .
J gene: TRBJ2-7
CDR3 DNA: TGCAGTGCTAGAGATCCAGGGGGGGACAGGAGCTCCTACGAGCAGTACTTC
CDR3 protein: CSARDPGGDRSSYEQYF

D gene: TRBD1
V gene: TRBV10-3
clone size: few
J gene: TRBJ2-1
CDR3 DNA: TGTGCCATCAGTGGCGGACAGGGGGGAGGTGACGAGCAGTTCTTC
CDR3 protein: CAISGGQGGGDEQFF

D gene: TRBD2
V gene: TRBV20-1
clone size: many
J gene: TRBJ2-3
CDR3 DNA: TGCAGTCCCACTAGCGGACTCACAGATACGCAGTATTTT
CDR3 protein: CSPTSGLTDTQYF

D gene: .
V gene: TRBV10-3
clone size: .
J gene: TRBJ1-1
CDR3 DNA: TGTGCCATCAGCGAGCGGGGGACTGAAGCTTTCTTT
CDR3 protein: CAISERGTEAFF

D gene: TRBD1
V gene: TRBV7-9
clone size: few
J gene: TRBJ1-5
CDR3 DNA: TGTGCCAGCAGCTACGGGACAGGGTTAAATCAGCCCCAGCATTTT
CDR3 protein: CASSYGTGLNQPQHF

D gene: .
V gene: TRBV2
clone size: .
J gene: TRBJ2-5
CDR3 DNA: TGTGCCAGCAGTGAAGAGGGTTTCGGGACCCAGTACTTC
CDR3 protein: CASSEEGFGTQYF

D gene: .
V gene: TRBV10-3
clone size: .
J gene: TRBJ1-1
CDR3 DNA: TGTGCCATCAGTGAGGCGCCGAACACTGAAGCTTTCTTT
CDR3 protein: CAISEAPNTEAFF

D gene: TRBD1
V gene: TRBV6-6
clone size: few
J gene: TRBJ2-1
CDR3 DNA: TGTGCCAGCAGTTACTCGCTCTCAGGGGGCAGCTCCTACAATGAGCAGTTCTTC
CDR3 protein: CASSYSLSGGSSYNEQFF

D gene: TRBD1
V gene: TRBV20-1
clone size: many
J gene: TRBJ1-4
CDR3 DNA: TGCAGTGCTTACCGGACAGGGGATGAAAAACTGTTTTTT
CDR3 protein: CSAYRTGDEKLFF

D gene: .
V gene: TRBV28
clone size: few
J gene: TRBJ1-5
CDR3 DNA: TGTGCCAGCAGTTTACTGTCCCAGCAGGATAGCAATCAGCCCCAGCATTTT
CDR3 protein: CASSLLSQQDSNQPQHF

D gene: .
V gene: TRBV6-1
clone size: few
J gene: TRBJ2-7
CDR3 DNA: TGTGCCAGCAGTACCCGGACGGCATACGAGCAGTACTTC
CDR3 protein: CASSTRTAYEQYF

D gene: .
V gene: TRBV5-5
clone size: many
J gene: TRBJ2-7
CDR3 DNA: TGTGCCAGCAGCTATGACAGAGACGCGCAGTACTTC
CDR3 protein: CASSYDRDAQYF

D gene: TRBD1
V gene: TRBV29-1
clone size: few
J gene: TRBJ2-5
CDR3 DNA: TGCAGCGTAATACAGGGGGCGGAGACCCAGTACTTC
CDR3 protein: CSVIQGAETQYF

D gene: TRBD1
V gene: TRBV29-1
clone size: few
J gene: TRBJ1-4
CDR3 DNA: TGCAGCGTTGAAGGACAGGGAGGGTCTAATGAAAAACTGTTTTTT
CDR3 protein: CSVEGQGGSNEKLFF

D gene: .
V gene: TRBV6-4
clone size: .
J gene: TRBJ2-1
CDR3 DNA: TGTGCCAGCAAGTCGGGGCAGGGGAGTTACAATGAGCAGTTCTTC
CDR3 protein: CASKSGQGSYNEQFF

D gene: .
V gene: TRBV7-2
clone size: .
J gene: TRBJ2-5
CDR3 DNA: TGTGCCAGCAGCTTAGATGGCAGGGCAGAGACCCAGTACTTC
CDR3 protein: CASSLDGRAETQYF

D gene: .
V gene: TRBV5-1
clone size: few
J gene: TRBJ2-7
CDR3 DNA: TGCGCCAGCAGCTTGGATCAGGGTTCAGTGTACGAGCAGTACTTC
CDR3 protein: CASSLDQGSVYEQYF

D gene: .
V gene: TRBV20-1
clone size: few
J gene: TRBJ2-1
CDR3 DNA: TGCAGTGCTAGTTGGGTTAGCACTCTCGATGAGCAGTTCTTC
CDR3 protein: CSASWVSTLDEQFF

D gene: .
V gene: TRBV30
clone size: many
J gene: TRBJ2-1
CDR3 DNA: TGTGCCTGGAACTCAGGACGGGCCAATGAGCAGTTCTTC
CDR3 protein: CAWNSGRANEQFF

D gene: TRBD2
V gene: TRBV5-1
clone size: many
J gene: TRBJ2-7
CDR3 DNA: TGCGCCAGCAGCCTCCTCTCTAGCGGGGGTAACTACGAGCAGTACTTC
CDR3 protein: CASSLLSSGGNYEQYF

D gene: .
V gene: TRBV20-1
clone size: .
J gene: TRBJ2-5
CDR3 DNA: TGCAGGGGGGCGGGGCGGGTCACCCGGGAGACCCAGTACTTC
CDR3 protein: CRGAGRVTRETQYF

D gene: .
V gene: TRBV5-1
clone size: .
J gene: TRBJ1-3
CDR3 DNA: TGTGCCAGCAGCTTGTATGGTGGAACTTCTGGAAACACCATATATTTT
CDR3 protein: CASSLYGGTSGNTIYF